The TCR beta chain under discussion was sequenced for a study of T cells in Graves' hyperthyroidism and ophthalmopathy. Study results and limitations: The model identified upcoming ophthalmopathy a median about six months ahead of onset.

PBMCs were collected from a 10 ml volume of fresh peripheral blood. In its sample, this clonotype was seen many times. What it binds is not known. TCR beta CDR3 regions were amplified from RNA. Primed by the HTBI set, a first-round RT-PCR was run on the TCR CDR3. From the multiplex PCR reads, TCRdb called clonotypes with MiXCR, one entry per CDR3 protein. Counted here are hundreds of thousands of distinct CDR3 sequences, about 35% occurring once; the ten biggest clones make up around 30%. The CDR3 is 11 residues long. The germline V and J ends were trimmed by 2 bases and 5 bases, with 5 bases remaining between them. Germline CDR1 reads SGHRS; CDR2 reads YFSETQ.

The chain uses TRBV5-1 and TRBJ2-7; D unclear. The sequence was obtained from a woman in her thirties or forties with Graves' hyperthyroidism. Sequenced material: blood. CDR3 sequence (DNA): TGCGCCAGCAGCTTCGAGGACGAGCAGTACTTC. Translated, it gives CASSFEDEQYF.